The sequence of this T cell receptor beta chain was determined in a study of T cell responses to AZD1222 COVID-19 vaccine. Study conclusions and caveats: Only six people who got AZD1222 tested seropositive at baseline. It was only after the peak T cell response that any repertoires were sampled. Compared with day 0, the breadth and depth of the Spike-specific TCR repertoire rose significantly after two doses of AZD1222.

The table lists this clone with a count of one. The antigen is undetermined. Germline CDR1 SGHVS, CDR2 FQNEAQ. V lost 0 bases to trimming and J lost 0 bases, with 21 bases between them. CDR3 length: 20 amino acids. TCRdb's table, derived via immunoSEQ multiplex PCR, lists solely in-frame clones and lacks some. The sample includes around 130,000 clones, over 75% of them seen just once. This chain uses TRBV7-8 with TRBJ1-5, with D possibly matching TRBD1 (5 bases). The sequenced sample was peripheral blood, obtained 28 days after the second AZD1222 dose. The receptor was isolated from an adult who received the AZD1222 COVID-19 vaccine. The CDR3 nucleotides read TGTGCCAGCAGCTTAGCGTTGGAAGGGGTCAGGCCCCCTAGCAATCAGCCCCAGCATTTT. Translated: CASSLALEGVRPPSNQPQHF. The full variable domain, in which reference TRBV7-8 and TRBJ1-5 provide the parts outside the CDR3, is GAGVSQSPRYKVAKRGQDVALRCDPISGHVSLFWYQQALGQGPEFLTYFQNEAQLDKSGLPSDRFFAERPEGSVSTLKIQRTQQEDSAVYLCASSLALEGVRPPSNQPQHFGDGTRLSIL.